This TCR beta chain was sequenced in a study of cytomegalovirus exposure and HLA in healthy donors. Findings and caveats of the study: It was reportedly the case that the classifier diagnosed cytomegalovirus status with high specificity and sensitivity. A few V segments could not be told apart, such as TRBV6-2 and TRBV6-3, and were left out. The HLA-A and HLA-B alleles of most subjects were reportedly predicted accurately from TCR beta sequences.

This CDR3 has 16 residues. The trim removed 6 bases at V and 5 bases at J, leaving 15 bases unmatched. Per germline, CDR1 SQVTM and CDR2 ANQGSEA. Of note for this clone: The target antigen is unknown.

Primers for the PCR totalled 60 Vbeta and 13 Jbeta. This table comes from immunoSEQ multiplex PCR, and its TCRdb copy is limited to in-frame clones, with some not included. Here the sample spans 80,000 to 100,000 clones, around 82% being singletons. The chain recombines TRBV29-1 with TRBJ2-5; TRBD1 matches 10 bases. Material: PBMCs. This TCR was recovered from a man aged 40-55 years in good health and CMV-seronegative. CDR3 sequence: CSVHGQGVFWSETQYF. The CDR3 DNA follows: TGCAGCGTGCACGGACAGGGGGTATTCTGGTCGGAGACCCAGTACTTC. The entire variable domain, with the rest obtained from reference TRBV29-1 and TRBJ2-5, is as follows: SAVISQKPSRDICQRGTSLTIQCQVDSQVTMMFWYRQQPGQSLTLIATANQGSEATYESGFVIDKFPISRPNLTFSTLTVSNMSPEDSSIYLCSVHGQGVFWSETQYFGPGTRLLVL.